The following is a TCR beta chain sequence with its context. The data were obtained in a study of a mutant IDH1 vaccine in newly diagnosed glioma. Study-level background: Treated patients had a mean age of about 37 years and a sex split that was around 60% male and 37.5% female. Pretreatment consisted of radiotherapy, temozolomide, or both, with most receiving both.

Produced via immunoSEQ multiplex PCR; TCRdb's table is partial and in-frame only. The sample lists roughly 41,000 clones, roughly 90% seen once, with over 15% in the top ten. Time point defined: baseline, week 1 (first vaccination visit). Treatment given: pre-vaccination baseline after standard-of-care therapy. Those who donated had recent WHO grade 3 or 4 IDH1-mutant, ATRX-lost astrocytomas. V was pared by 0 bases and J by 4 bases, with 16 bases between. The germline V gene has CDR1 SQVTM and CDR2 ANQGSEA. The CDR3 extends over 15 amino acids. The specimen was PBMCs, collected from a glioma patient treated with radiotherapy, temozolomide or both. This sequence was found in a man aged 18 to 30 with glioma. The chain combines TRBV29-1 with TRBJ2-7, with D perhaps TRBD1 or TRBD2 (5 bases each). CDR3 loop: CSVEDGGLTGYEQYF. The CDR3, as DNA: TGCAGCGTTGAAGATGGGGGTCTTACTGGTTACGAGCAGTACTTC.